This T cell receptor (beta chain) was recovered during a study of regulatory T cells in long-lasting Graves disease. General observations from the study: Whereas new patients shared about a thousand public clonotypes, persistent patients shared more, at a few thousand.

Building the TCR beta libraries relied on iRepertoire HTBI primers, and CDR3 regions underwent Arm-PCR. TCRdb reprocessed the multiplex PCR reads via MiXCR and lists one record per CDR3 protein. The data show fewer than 650,000 distinct CDR3 sequences, with more than 15% seen just once and 9.5% to 15% held by the top ten. The V gene's germline CDR1 is SGHRS and CDR2 YFSETQ. This CDR3 region has 15 residues. The V end lost 2 bases, the J end lost 2 bases, and 10 bases lay between the germline ends. Notes on this clonotype: The antigen remains unidentified.

The time point: newly diagnosed GD, antithyroid drugs for less than 3 months. Construction of the TCR library relied on RNA isolated from PBMCs. This same sample was also taken into another study, of T cells in Graves' hyperthyroidism and ophthalmopathy.

Sequences were derived from peripheral blood mononuclear cells (PBMCs), sampled at new diagnosis, from a patient treated with antithyroid drugs. The TCR originated in a man aged 18 to 29 with Graves disease. The chain employs TRBV5-1 and TRBJ2-2; maybe TRBD2 (6 bases). The chain's CDR3 is CASSLGGENTGELFF. The DNA for the CDR3 is TGCGCCAGCAGCTTAGGAGGGGAAAACACCGGGGAGCTGTTTTTT.